These 6 T cell receptor beta chains were sequenced from one sample in a study of T cell clonality in common variable immunodeficiency. Clones were read by immunoSEQ multiplex PCR, and TCRdb kept only the in-frame ones, dropping some. The sample is made up of 30,000 or so clones, none counted only once. Sequencing input: peripheral blood mononuclear cells. The source of these receptors is a person aged 18 to 70 in good health.

This clone was recorded at least ten times. The read terminates 3 residues before the CDR3 end, so the remaining end is supplied by the germline J gene. The rearrangement joins TRBV20-1 to TRBJ1-2; 9 nucleotides match TRBD1. From germline, CDR1 is DFQATT and CDR2 SNEGSKA (reference sequence). V lost 5 bases, J lost 7 bases, and 5 bases stayed unmatched. This CDR3 is 12 amino acids long. This chain's CDR3 is CSAQQGAGGYTF. Incomplete CDR3 DNA: TGCAGTGCTCAACAGGGGGCAGGTGGC.

This clone occurred a few times. Read coverage stops 3 residues before the CDR3 terminus; the germline J gene supplies the remainder. V is TRBV6-2 or TRBV6-3 and J is TRBJ2-4; D is perhaps TRBD1 (6 bases). Per germline, CDR1 MNHEY and CDR2 SVGEGT. The length of the CDR3 is 15 residues. The sequenced CDR3 bases are TGTGCCAGCAGTTTCGGACAGTTTATAATGGATGGT. It codes for CASSFGQFIMDG. The entire CDR3 sequence reads CASSFGQFIMDGQYF.

In this sample, this clone turned up many times. The read ends 3 residues shy of where the CDR3 ends; the end is completed using the germline J gene. This chain uses TRBV18 with TRBJ2-5; 10 nucleotides match TRBD2. The CDR3 has 16 residues. V shed 2 bases, J shed 5 bases, and the junction held 8 bases outside the gene matches. CDR1 is KGHSH, CDR2 LQKENI, per germline. The CDR3 loop is CASSPELAGVLETQYF. The part of the CDR3 DNA that was read is TGTGCCAGCTCACCAGAGCTAGCGGGAGTTCTGGAGACC.

This clone was recorded at least ten times. The observed sequence ends 3 residues before the CDR3 terminus, with the missing tail filled in from the germline J gene. V gene TRBV6-1 combines with J gene TRBJ1-5, with 8 bases matching TRBD1. The V and J ends lost 3 bases and 9 bases, in that order; junction bases with no gene match: 7. Germline V gene sequence: CDR1 MNHNS, CDR2 SASEGT. CDR3 size: 14 residues. CDR3 DNA, as far as it was read: TGTGCCAGCAGTGACAGGGGGCAGGTAAGGCCC. Protein sequence: CASSDRGQVRP. From start to end, the CDR3 is CASSDRGQVRPQHF.

The sample holds many counts of this clone. The CDR3 end is not reached by the read, which stops 3 residues before it; the germline J gene fills it in. The rearrangement uses TRBV29-1 and TRBJ1-2, with 7 bases identical to TRBD1. V lost 5 bases to trimming and J lost 2 bases; unmatched junction nucleotides: 8. Germline V gene data show CDR1 as SQVTM and CDR2 as ANQGSEA. CDR3 length equals 14 residues. CDR3 bases read: TGCAGCGTTACAACCGGGACAGCGAACTATGGC. It codes for CSVTTGTANYG. Given in full, the CDR3 is CSVTTGTANYGYTF.

This clone was observed a handful of times. Read data end 3 residues before the CDR3 end; the end is taken from the germline J gene. The chain joins TRBV19 to TRBJ2-7; TRBD2 agrees at 7 bases. The CDR3 has 14 residues. Germline CDR1 LNHDA, CDR2 SQIVND (reference sequence). With V trimmed by 3 bases and J by 6 bases, 8 bases remained unmatched. The sequenced CDR3 bases are TGTGCCAGTAGTATTGGGGGGGGATCTTCCGAG. It specifies CASSIGGGSSE. The whole CDR3 is CASSIGGGSSEQYF.